A selection of T cell receptor beta chains follows, all from one sample in a study of post-analysis software for immune sequencing data. TCRdb re-called the PCR reads through MiXCR, storing one row per CDR3 protein. The sample yields more than 500,000 distinct CDR3 sequences, around a third seen once. Sequences were obtained from blood. Receptors originate from a girl aged 2 to 17 with multiple sclerosis. The CDR3 runs from the conserved cysteine through the conserved F or W. A D gene is named only where the DNA matches it firmly. The size field is filled for only some rows; it gives once, few, many or a size class.

d_call: NA
v_call: TRBV3-1
j_call: TRBJ2-3
clone_size: NA
cdr3_nt: TGTGCCAGCAGTCCAGGGGCGACCACAGATACGCAGTATTTT
cdr3_aa: CASSPGATTDTQYF

d_call: TRBD1
v_call: TRBV20-1
j_call: TRBJ1-2
clone_size: NA
cdr3_nt: TGCAGTGTCAGAAGGGACAGGGGGCTCGACTATGGCTACACCTTC
cdr3_aa: CSVRRDRGLDYGYTF

d_call: TRBD1
v_call: TRBV10-3
j_call: TRBJ2-1
clone_size: NA
cdr3_nt: TGTGCCATCAGTGTACCGGGACAGCCGCATGAGCAGTTCTTC
cdr3_aa: CAISVPGQPHEQFF

d_call: NA
v_call: TRBV4-1
j_call: TRBJ2-5
clone_size: NA
cdr3_nt: TGCGCCAGCAGCCAAGAGGCCCGGTACCAAGAGACCCAGTACTTC
cdr3_aa: CASSQEARYQETQYF

d_call: TRBD2
v_call: TRBV5-6
j_call: TRBJ2-5
clone_size: NA
cdr3_nt: TGTGCCAGCAGCTTGGGGGCTAGCGGGGTGGAGACCCAGTACTTC
cdr3_aa: CASSLGASGVETQYF

d_call: NA
v_call: TRBV5-1
j_call: TRBJ2-2
clone_size: NA
cdr3_nt: TGCGCCAGCAGCTGGCAGGCGAACACCGGGGAGCTGTTTTTT
cdr3_aa: CASSWQANTGELFF

d_call: NA
v_call: TRBV20-1
j_call: TRBJ2-3
clone_size: NA
cdr3_nt: TGCAGTGCTAGAGTCCCCACCGCATCAGATACGCAGTATTTT
cdr3_aa: CSARVPTASDTQYF

d_call: NA
v_call: TRBV7-9
j_call: TRBJ2-3
clone_size: NA
cdr3_nt: TGTGCCAGCAGCTTATGGGCCAGGAGGGGAACCCTAACCACAGATACGCAGTATTTT
cdr3_aa: CASSLWARRGTLTTDTQYF

d_call: TRBD2
v_call: TRBV10-1
j_call: TRBJ2-3
clone_size: NA
cdr3_nt: TGCGCCAGCAGTGGACTAGCGGGGGGACTGACAACCACAGATACGCAGTATTTT
cdr3_aa: CASSGLAGGLTTTDTQYF

d_call: TRBD1
v_call: TRBV29-1
j_call: TRBJ2-7
clone_size: NA
cdr3_nt: TGCAGCGTTCTAGGGACAGGGGGGACCCACGAGCAGTACTTC
cdr3_aa: CSVLGTGGTHEQYF

d_call: NA
v_call: TRBV6-5
j_call: TRBJ2-3
clone_size: NA
cdr3_nt: TGTGCCAGCAGACAAACGGGGGCAGGGACAGATACGCAGTATTTT
cdr3_aa: CASRQTGAGTDTQYF

d_call: NA
v_call: TRBV12-3/TRBV12-4
j_call: TRBJ1-5
clone_size: few
cdr3_nt: TGTGCCAGCAGTTTACGGATCCCTCCCCGTAATCAGCCCCAGCATTTT
cdr3_aa: CASSLRIPPRNQPQHF

d_call: NA
v_call: TRBV7-2
j_call: TRBJ2-1
clone_size: NA
cdr3_nt: TGTGCCAGCAGCTCCCCGGTGATTCTTGAGCAGTTCTTC
cdr3_aa: CASSSPVILEQFF

d_call: NA
v_call: TRBV5-1
j_call: TRBJ2-3
clone_size: NA
cdr3_nt: TGCGCCAGCAGCCCGTTAAGGGGAGATACGCAGTATTTT
cdr3_aa: CASSPLRGDTQYF

d_call: NA
v_call: TRBV13
j_call: TRBJ2-7
clone_size: NA
cdr3_nt: TGTGCCAGCAGCTTAAGCTCTGAAGATGGCGAGCAGTACTTC
cdr3_aa: CASSLSSEDGEQYF

d_call: TRBD2
v_call: TRBV10-2
j_call: TRBJ2-3
clone_size: NA
cdr3_nt: TGCGCCAGCAGGAATAGCGGGGGGCGGACTAGCACAGATACGCAGTATTTT
cdr3_aa: CASRNSGGRTSTDTQYF

d_call: TRBD2
v_call: TRBV7-2
j_call: TRBJ2-5
clone_size: many
cdr3_nt: TGTGCCAGCAGCTTAGAAGGGACTAGCGGGCGGTCATCCCAGTACTTC
cdr3_aa: CASSLEGTSGRSSQYF

d_call: TRBD1
v_call: TRBV9
j_call: TRBJ2-5
clone_size: NA
cdr3_nt: TGTGCCAGCAGCGTCGGTCCGACAGGGACGGAGACCCAGTACTTC
cdr3_aa: CASSVGPTGTETQYF

d_call: NA
v_call: TRBV5-1
j_call: TRBJ2-5
clone_size: NA
cdr3_nt: TGCGCCAGCAGCTTGGACTGGGAAGGGGAGACCCAGTACTTC
cdr3_aa: CASSLDWEGETQYF

d_call: TRBD2
v_call: TRBV6-2/TRBV6-3
j_call: TRBJ2-1
clone_size: few
cdr3_nt: TGTGCCAGCAGTACACTAGCGGGGTTGGGGGAGCAGTTCTTC
cdr3_aa: CASSTLAGLGEQFF

d_call: NA
v_call: TRBV7-8
j_call: TRBJ1-2
clone_size: few
cdr3_nt: TGTGCCAGCAGCTCAGCACGGACGGACCTAAACTATGGCTACACCTTC
cdr3_aa: CASSSARTDLNYGYTF

d_call: NA
v_call: TRBV4-1
j_call: TRBJ1-2
clone_size: NA
cdr3_nt: TGCGCCAGCAGCCAAGAACTCTCACACAACTATGGCTACACCTTC
cdr3_aa: CASSQELSHNYGYTF

d_call: NA
v_call: TRBV9
j_call: TRBJ1-6
clone_size: few
cdr3_nt: TGTGCCAGCGCCTACCGGGCCGCGGAGTCACCCCTCCACTTT
cdr3_aa: CASAYRAAESPLHF

d_call: NA
v_call: TRBV5-1
j_call: TRBJ2-3
clone_size: few
cdr3_nt: TGCGCCAGCAGCTTGTTGGGGGGCCCAGATACGCAGTATTTT
cdr3_aa: CASSLLGGPDTQYF

d_call: NA
v_call: TRBV5-1
j_call: TRBJ2-7
clone_size: NA
cdr3_nt: TGCGCCAGCAGCTTCTTAGGCGGACCCTACGAGCAGTACTTC
cdr3_aa: CASSFLGGPYEQYF

d_call: TRBD1
v_call: TRBV20-1
j_call: TRBJ1-2
clone_size: NA
cdr3_nt: TGCAGTGCTAGCCCGTTACAGGGGTACGGAGGCTACACCTTC
cdr3_aa: CSASPLQGYGGYTF

d_call: NA
v_call: TRBV27
j_call: TRBJ2-7
clone_size: many
cdr3_nt: TGTGCCAGCATGTGGGGATACGAGCAGTACTTC
cdr3_aa: CASMWGYEQYF

d_call: NA
v_call: TRBV4-1
j_call: TRBJ2-3
clone_size: NA
cdr3_nt: TGCGCCAGCAGCCAACCGACAGTCACAGATACGCAGTATTTT
cdr3_aa: CASSQPTVTDTQYF

d_call: NA
v_call: TRBV21-1
j_call: TRBJ2-7
clone_size: few
cdr3_nt: TGTGCCAGCAGCAAAGGGGAAGGGGCGATCTACGAGCAGTACTTC
cdr3_aa: CASSKGEGAIYEQYF

d_call: TRBD1
v_call: TRBV7-9
j_call: TRBJ1-6
clone_size: once
cdr3_nt: TGTGCCGGAAACAGGGGCGATTCACCCCTCCACTTT
cdr3_aa: CAGNRGDSPLHF

d_call: NA
v_call: TRBV5-1
j_call: TRBJ1-4
clone_size: few
cdr3_nt: TGCGCCAGCAGCGGAGCAACTAATGAAAAACTGTTTTTT
cdr3_aa: CASSGATNEKLFF

d_call: TRBD1
v_call: TRBV6-2/TRBV6-3
j_call: TRBJ2-2
clone_size: NA
cdr3_nt: TGTGCCAGCAGGCCATCGAGGGGGCCCACCGGGGAGCTGTTTTTT
cdr3_aa: CASRPSRGPTGELFF

d_call: TRBD2
v_call: TRBV29-1
j_call: TRBJ2-5
clone_size: NA
cdr3_nt: TGCAGCGTCCCGGTAGCGGGGATCCAAGAGACCCAGTACTTC
cdr3_aa: CSVPVAGIQETQYF

d_call: TRBD1
v_call: TRBV10-3
j_call: TRBJ2-5
clone_size: NA
cdr3_nt: TGTGCCATCAGTCTGGGGACAGGGCTACAAGAGACCCAGTACTTC
cdr3_aa: CAISLGTGLQETQYF

d_call: NA
v_call: TRBV12-5
j_call: TRBJ1-1
clone_size: NA
cdr3_nt: TGTGCTAGTGGTTTGGCGGGGTCTGAGATCACTGAAGCTTTCTTT
cdr3_aa: CASGLAGSEITEAFF

d_call: NA
v_call: TRBV6-6
j_call: TRBJ2-7
clone_size: NA
cdr3_nt: TGTGCCAGCAGTTATGGGGAGTACGAGCAGTACTTC
cdr3_aa: CASSYGEYEQYF

d_call: TRBD1
v_call: TRBV2
j_call: TRBJ1-1
clone_size: few
cdr3_nt: TGTGCCAGCAGGCGGGACAGGGGCACTGAAGCTTTCTTT
cdr3_aa: CASRRDRGTEAFF

d_call: NA
v_call: TRBV7-9
j_call: TRBJ1-2
clone_size: few
cdr3_nt: TGTGCCAGCAGCGCCGGGACACCGAACTATGGCTACACCTTC
cdr3_aa: CASSAGTPNYGYTF

d_call: NA
v_call: TRBV20-1
j_call: TRBJ2-7
clone_size: NA
cdr3_nt: TGCAGTGCTAGCTTACCACTAGGAAGCTCCTACGAGCAGTACTTC
cdr3_aa: CSASLPLGSSYEQYF

d_call: TRBD2
v_call: TRBV7-9
j_call: TRBJ2-5
clone_size: NA
cdr3_nt: TGTGCCAGCACCATGGGGGGGGTCCGAGAGACCCAGTACTTC
cdr3_aa: CASTMGGVRETQYF

d_call: TRBD2
v_call: TRBV6-1
j_call: TRBJ2-3
clone_size: NA
cdr3_nt: TGTGCCAGCATCATGACTAGCGGTTTCACAAATACGCAGTATTTT
cdr3_aa: CASIMTSGFTNTQYF

d_call: TRBD2
v_call: TRBV10-3
j_call: TRBJ2-1
clone_size: NA
cdr3_nt: TGTGCCATCAGTGCTAATAGCGGGGGGGCCGGAGACAATGAGCAGTTCTTC
cdr3_aa: CAISANSGGAGDNEQFF

d_call: NA
v_call: TRBV15
j_call: TRBJ2-2
clone_size: NA
cdr3_nt: TGTGCCACCAGCAGAGTACCTAGGGACACCGGGGAGCTGTTTTTT
cdr3_aa: CATSRVPRDTGELFF

d_call: TRBD2
v_call: TRBV9
j_call: TRBJ2-1
clone_size: NA
cdr3_nt: TGTACCAGCAGCGCCCTTACTAGCGGGGGTTACAATGAGCAGTTCTTC
cdr3_aa: CTSSALTSGGYNEQFF

d_call: TRBD1
v_call: TRBV29-1
j_call: TRBJ2-3
clone_size: many
cdr3_nt: TGCAGCGCCGGATATGGACAGGCTAGCACAGATACGCAGTATTTT
cdr3_aa: CSAGYGQASTDTQYF

d_call: NA
v_call: TRBV6-6
j_call: TRBJ2-5
clone_size: many
cdr3_nt: TGTGCCAGCAGTTTCACAGGCGAGACCCAGTACTTC
cdr3_aa: CASSFTGETQYF

d_call: NA
v_call: TRBV27
j_call: TRBJ2-7
clone_size: NA
cdr3_nt: TGTGCCAGCAGTCCCTCCCGGGGGCAGTACGAGCAGTACTTC
cdr3_aa: CASSPSRGQYEQYF

d_call: NA
v_call: TRBV29-1
j_call: TRBJ2-1
clone_size: NA
cdr3_nt: TGCAGCGTGGAGGGGCCTATCTCCTACAATGAGCAGTTCTTC
cdr3_aa: CSVEGPISYNEQFF

d_call: NA
v_call: TRBV29-1
j_call: TRBJ2-5
clone_size: few
cdr3_nt: TGCAGCGTTGTAATACAGCTCCAAGAGACCCAGTACTTC
cdr3_aa: CSVVIQLQETQYF

d_call: TRBD1
v_call: TRBV7-9
j_call: TRBJ2-7
clone_size: many
cdr3_nt: TGTGCCAGCAGCTCCGGGACAGGGAACTACGAGCAGTACTTC
cdr3_aa: CASSSGTGNYEQYF

d_call: NA
v_call: TRBV12-3/TRBV12-4
j_call: TRBJ1-2
clone_size: NA
cdr3_nt: TGTGCCAGCAGTATAGGGGATTCCTATGGCTACACCTTC
cdr3_aa: CASSIGDSYGYTF

d_call: NA
v_call: TRBV7-2
j_call: TRBJ1-2
clone_size: NA
cdr3_nt: TGTGCCAGCAGGCTAGCAGGGCCGGGGGGCTATGGCTACACCTTC
cdr3_aa: CASRLAGPGGYGYTF

d_call: NA
v_call: TRBV5-1
j_call: TRBJ1-2
clone_size: NA
cdr3_nt: TGCGCCAGCAGCCGGGATGTGACCGTGGATGGCTACACCTTC
cdr3_aa: CASSRDVTVDGYTF

d_call: TRBD2
v_call: TRBV3-1
j_call: TRBJ2-1
clone_size: NA
cdr3_nt: TGTGCCAGCAGCCCCCGGGGCGGGGGCTCCTACAATGAGCAGTTCTTC
cdr3_aa: CASSPRGGGSYNEQFF

d_call: NA
v_call: TRBV9
j_call: TRBJ2-5
clone_size: few
cdr3_nt: TGTGCCAGCAGCGTAGCTACTCAGCGTCCCCAAGAGACCCAGTACTTC
cdr3_aa: CASSVATQRPQETQYF

d_call: NA
v_call: TRBV12-3/TRBV12-4
j_call: TRBJ2-1
clone_size: NA
cdr3_nt: TGTGCCAGCAGCCCCTGGGGGGATCACCATGAGCAGTTCTTC
cdr3_aa: CASSPWGDHHEQFF

d_call: NA
v_call: TRBV5-1
j_call: TRBJ2-2
clone_size: NA
cdr3_nt: TGCGCCAGCAGTCTTCAACCCGGGGAGCTGTTTTTT
cdr3_aa: CASSLQPGELFF

d_call: NA
v_call: TRBV15
j_call: TRBJ1-2
clone_size: NA
cdr3_nt: TGTGCCACCAGCAGAGATCGGAGACTACCCAACTATGGCTACACCTTC
cdr3_aa: CATSRDRRLPNYGYTF

d_call: NA
v_call: TRBV5-5
j_call: TRBJ1-2
clone_size: once
cdr3_nt: TGTGCCAGCAGCTACGGGACCTGGAGGCCATATGGCTACACCTTC
cdr3_aa: CASSYGTWRPYGYTF